This T cell receptor beta chain emerged from a study of blood T cell repertoires in COVID-19. Some clones are missing from TCRdb's copy, which holds only in-frame ones; the method was immunoSEQ multiplex PCR. The sample includes 350,000 to 450,000 clones, approximately 89% of them seen just once. Germline lookup yields CDR1 MGHDK and CDR2 SYGVNS. The CDR3 runs to 12 residues. The V gene end was trimmed by 5 bases and the J gene end by 11 bases; junction bases not matched to a gene: 8. The chain couples TRBV25-1 to TRBJ1-1, with TRBD1 identical over 7 bases. This TCR derives from an older woman with COVID-19, enrolled during active disease. What was sequenced was peripheral blood. The CDR3 DNA reads TGTGCCAGCAGTCGAGTACAGGGGAGGGCTTTCTTT. Protein sequence: CASSRVQGRAFF.